Shown below are 30 T cell receptor beta chains from a single sample sequenced in a study of shared clonotypes between healthy human individuals. Measured with immunoSEQ multiplex PCR; TCRdb has only the in-frame clones, and not every one. Of about 700,000 clones in the sample, about 74% were seen once. The material sequenced was memory CD4+ T cells sorted from blood. As for subset: CD45RA-negative fraction. The receptor source for this set is a woman aged 25 to 39 in good health.

The chain is built from TRBV11-2 and TRBJ2-3; a weak D match, TRBD2 (6 bases). The CDR3 has 15 residues. Trimming shortened V by 3 bases and J by 3 bases, and 13 bases separated the two germline ends. Germline V CDR1 and CDR2: SGHAT, FQNNGV. CDR3 residues: CASSFTGVGTDTQYF. CDR3 sequence (DNA): TGTGCCAGCAGCTTTACGGGAGTTGGGACAGATACGCAGTATTTT.

This clone has just a few counts. The chain is built from TRBV19 and TRBJ2-2; 7 bases agree with TRBD2. After removal of 3 bases from V and 7 bases from J, the junction contained 8 bases not matched to a gene. The CDR3 consists of 15 residues. The V gene's germline CDR1 is LNHDA and CDR2 SQIVND (reference sequence). The CDR3 loop reads CASSIWGRAVGELFF. CDR3 DNA sequence: TGTGCCAGTAGTATTTGGGGGAGGGCGGTCGGGGAGCTGTTTTTT.

Concerning this clone: At one end, the junction sequence differs from germline, possibly due to a read error. V usage is TRBV6-1 and J usage is TRBJ1-1, with unresolved D. Per the germline V gene, CDR1 is MNHNS and CDR2 is SASEGT. The CDR3 is 11 residues long. The CDR3 DNA is TGTGCCAGCAGAGAAGAGCCGAACGCTTTCTTT. Protein product: CASREEPNAFF.

The chain carries TRBV28 and TRBJ2-1; possibly TRBD1 or TRBD2 for D (5 bases each). CDR3 length: 14 residues. With 6 bases removed from V and 5 bases from J, the gap between germline ends came to 14 bases. The germline gives CDR1 MDHEN, CDR2 SYDVKM. CDR3 loop: CASRNRDRNNEQFF. The CDR3 DNA is TGTGCCAGCAGGAACCGGGACCGTAACAATGAGCAGTTCTTC.

The CDR3 DNA follows: TGTGCCAGCAGCCGGGGACAGGACTATGGCTACACCTTC. This encodes CASSRGQDYGYTF. This rearrangement joins TRBV28 to TRBJ1-2; 8 bases map to TRBD1. The CDR3 is 13 amino acids. CDR1 is MDHEN, CDR2 SYDVKM, per germline. V shed 6 bases and J 3 bases; nucleotides not matched to a gene: 3.

The V and J genes are TRBV4-2 and TRBJ2-5; D gene uncertain. This CDR3 is built from 15 residues. Germline lookup yields CDR1 LGHNA and CDR2 YNFKEQ. The ends were cut back, 0 bases at V and 5 bases at J, with 13 bases in the middle. CDR3 DNA: TGTGCCAGCAGCCAAGATCCGTTCATACTCGAGACCCAGTACTTC. Residues: CASSQDPFILETQYF.

V gene TRBV6-1 combines with J gene TRBJ2-3; TRBD2 aligns across 7 bases. The V gene end was trimmed by 1 base and the J gene end by 4 bases; junction bases not matched to a gene: 8. CDR1 and CDR2 (germline): MNHNS, SASEGT. This CDR3 has 16 amino acids. CDR3 loop: CASSEGVRENSDTQYF. Written as DNA, the CDR3 is TGTGCCAGCAGTGAAGGGGTGCGGGAGAACTCAGATACGCAGTATTTT.

Remarks on this clone: The sample carries other DNA sequences with the same CDR3. The rearrangement joins TRBV5-1 to TRBJ2-3; 8 bases are a match to TRBD2. With V trimmed by 0 bases and J by 2 bases, 5 bases remained unmatched. Germline-derived CDR1 and CDR2 are SGHRS and YFSETQ. The CDR3 has 16 amino acids. The DNA for the CDR3 is TGCGCCAGCAGCTTGGAGGGGCGGGGGGACACAGATACGCAGTATTTT. As protein: CASSLEGRGDTDTQYF.

This clone was seen a few times. V usage is TRBV19 and J usage is TRBJ1-5; D unclear. Germline V gives CDR1 LNHDA, CDR2 SQIVND (reference sequence). With 5 bases removed from V and 5 bases from J, the gap between germline ends came to 10 bases. The CDR3 runs 13 residues. The CDR3 region has the DNA TGTGCCAGTAGTGAAGGAGCTTATCAGCCCCAGCATTTT. Protein sequence: CASSEGAYQPQHF. The full variable domain, its missing parts supplied by reference TRBV19 and TRBJ1-5, is DGGITQSPKYLFRKEGQNVTLSCEQNLNHDAMYWYRQDPGQGLRLIYYSQIVNDFQKGDIAEGYSVSREKKESFPLTVTSAQKNPTAFYLCASSEGAYQPQHFGDGTRLSIL.

The chain carries TRBV4-1 and TRBJ2-6; TRBD2 is a possible D gene (7 bases). The CDR3 length is 17 residues. Germline V lookup: CDR1 MGHRA, CDR2 YSYEKL. V dropped 1 base and J dropped 2 bases, with 12 bases sitting between them. The CDR3 region has the DNA TGCGCCAGCAGCCAAGCCCAAGGGGGGGCTGGGGCCAACGTCCTGACTTTC. It encodes CASSQAQGGAGANVLTF.

This clone appeared a few times. Other nucleotide sequences from this sample produce the same CDR3. The CDR3 here is CASSLGGTANYGYTF. The CDR3 DNA reads as TGTGCCAGCAGTTTAGGGGGGACAGCGAACTATGGCTACACCTTC. The chain links TRBV28 to TRBJ1-2, with 7 nucleotides matching TRBD1. With V trimmed by 2 bases and J by 2 bases, 5 bases remained unmatched. The CDR3 has 15 amino acids. Germline V gives CDR1 MDHEN, CDR2 SYDVKM.

Written as DNA, the CDR3 is TGTGCCAGCAGCCTGGGCGGGACAGGGGGCCACGAGCAGTACTTC. Its protein is CASSLGGTGGHEQYF. The chain has TRBV6-5 and TRBJ2-7; 12 bases are a match to TRBD1. CDR1 MNHEY and CDR2 SVGAGI come from the germline V gene. Losses at the gene ends were 6 bases for V and 5 bases for J; bases not matched to a gene: 8. This CDR3 region has 15 residues.

The rearrangement links TRBV18 to TRBJ2-5, with D unclear. Trimming took 2 bases from V and 5 from J, leaving 12 bases between them. Germline V gene data show CDR1 as KGHSH and CDR2 as LQKENI. The length of the CDR3 is 14 residues. This CDR3 is CASSPGIQRETQYF. DNA for the CDR3: TGTGCCAGCTCACCAGGGATTCAACGGGAGACCCAGTACTTC.

The rearrangement uses TRBV27 and TRBJ1-4; D is perhaps TRBD1 (6 bases). The germline V gene encodes CDR1 MNHEY and CDR2 SMNVEV (reference sequence). V gave up 6 bases and J gave up 8 bases, with 16 bases separating them. The CDR3 runs to 14 residues. CDR3 sequence reads: CASRSGGASEKLFF. In DNA, the CDR3 is TGTGCCAGCAGATCGGGGGGCGCGAGCGAAAAACTGTTTTTT.

As to this clone: This CDR3 is also generated by other DNA sequences in the sample. The genes are TRBV5-1 and TRBJ2-1, with 8 nucleotides matching TRBD2. CDR1 SGHRS and CDR2 YFSETQ come from the germline V gene. CDR3 size: 15 residues. With 0 bases clipped from V and 4 bases from J, the junction kept 3 bases outside the gene matches. For the CDR3, the DNA is TGCGCCAGCAGCTTGGTAACTAGCGGATACAATGAGCAGTTCTTC. It encodes CASSLVTSGYNEQFF.

The V and J genes are TRBV9 and TRBJ1-1; tentative D call: TRBD1 (6 bases). Looked up from germline, CDR1 is SGDLS and CDR2 is YYNGEE. This CDR3 is built from 13 residues. With 4 bases removed from V and 7 bases from J, the gap between germline ends came to 14 bases. The CDR3 protein is CASSTTGLGEAFF. DNA of the CDR3: TGTGCCAGCAGCACTACAGGGCTCGGTGAAGCTTTCTTT.

The rearrangement links TRBV28 to TRBJ2-7; D call uncertain. CDR1 MDHEN and CDR2 SYDVKM come from the germline V gene. The CDR3 has 13 residues. V lost 2 bases and J lost 6, with 11 bases in between. This CDR3 is CASSLPSRVEQYF. The CDR3 bases are TGTGCCAGCAGTTTACCCAGTCGGGTCGAGCAGTACTTC.

This chain joins TRBV5-1 and TRBJ2-7, with D perhaps assigned TRBD1 or TRBD2 (5 bases each). V dropped 4 bases and J dropped 0 bases, with 17 bases sitting between them. CDR3 length: 16 amino acids. Per the germline V gene, CDR1 is SGHRS and CDR2 is YFSETQ. Here the CDR3 DNA reads TGCGCCAGCAGCCCGCCGGGACGAACGAGCTCCTACGAGCAGTACTTC. It encodes CASSPPGRTSSYEQYF.

The chain carries TRBV4-1 and TRBJ2-4, with 9 bases that match TRBD2. The CDR3 totals 16 residues. CDR1 MGHRA and CDR2 YSYEKL come from the germline V gene. The V gene end was trimmed by 0 bases and the J gene end by 7 bases; junction bases not matched to a gene: 7. The CDR3: CASSQERSLAGNIQYF. The CDR3 DNA follows: TGCGCCAGCAGCCAAGAACGTAGTCTAGCGGGGAACATTCAGTACTTC.

The J gene is TRBJ2-5, the V gene TRBV29-1; 10 bases match TRBD1. The last part of the DNA fits TRBJ2-7 better; the J call may be wrong. The CDR3 contains 13 residues. Looked up from germline, CDR1 is SQVTM and CDR2 is ANQGSEA. The CDR3 bases are TGCAGCGTTTGGGGACAGGGGAAATACGAGCAGTACTTC. It specifies CSVWGQGKYEQYF.

The chain links TRBV11-2 to TRBJ1-1; tentatively, D is TRBD1 (6 bases). The CDR3 contains 15 residues. Germline assignment: CDR1 SGHAT and CDR2 FQNNGV. Trimming cost V 1 base and J 5 bases, with 14 bases left between them. This chain's CDR3 is CASSLAEGVRTEAFF. CDR3 coding DNA: TGTGCCAGCAGCTTAGCGGAGGGGGTGAGAACTGAAGCTTTCTTT.

This clone was detected once. This rearrangement joins TRBV28 to TRBJ2-3; D possibly corresponds to TRBD2 (6 bases). Trimming pared 2 bases from V and 4 bases from J, leaving 13 bases between. This CDR3 has 15 amino acids. Germline CDR1 is MDHEN and CDR2 is SYDVKM. The CDR3 DNA reads as TGTGCCAGCAGTTTAGGCGGGGCCATCGCAGATACGCAGTATTTT. Translation gives CASSLGGAIADTQYF.

This rearrangement joins TRBV27 to TRBJ1-4; tentatively, D is TRBD1 (6 bases). The CDR3 covers 14 residues. Trimming shortened V by 5 bases and J by 5 bases, and 12 bases separated the two germline ends. Germline V gene lookup returns CDR1 MNHEY and CDR2 SMNVEV (reference sequence). Written as DNA, the CDR3 is TGTGCCAGCAGTGTCAGGGGCTCGAATGAAAAACTGTTTTTT. Its protein product is CASSVRGSNEKLFF.

The rearrangement uses TRBV28 and TRBJ1-1; D call uncertain. Trimming took off 2 bases at V and 1 base at J, with 5 bases between the two ends. CDR1 is MDHEN, CDR2 SYDVKM, per germline. The CDR3 consists of 13 residues. CDR3 nucleotide sequence: TGTGCCAGCAGTTTACTCAAGAACACTGAAGCTTTCTTT. Its translation is CASSLLKNTEAFF.

The genes are TRBV28 and TRBJ1-2; 9 bases map to TRBD1. J lost 3 bases, V lost 5 bases, and 7 bases had no gene match. The CDR3 is made up of 15 amino acids. Germline-derived CDR1 and CDR2 are MDHEN and SYDVKM. This CDR3 is CASSLDHRGHYGYTF. DNA for the CDR3: TGTGCCAGCAGTCTCGACCACAGGGGGCACTATGGCTACACCTTC.

This chain connects TRBV7-8 to TRBJ2-1, with D tentatively TRBD1 (5 bases). In germline, CDR1 is SGHVS, CDR2 FQNEAQ. Deletions cut 5 bases from V and 5 bases from J, with 7 bases between. The CDR3 runs to 12 residues. CDR3 sequence (DNA): TGTGCCAGCAGCCCAGGGCACAATGAGCAGTTCTTC. As protein: CASSPGHNEQFF.

The chain is built from TRBV23-1 and TRBJ1-1; the D is unclear. TRBV23-1 is treated as an ORF (open reading frame) with a function not yet certain. The CDR3 sequence is 14 residues long. V shed 4 bases and J shed 0 bases, with 9 bases lying between them. CDR3 residues: CASSPRNMNTEAFF. CDR3 DNA sequence: TGCGCCAGCAGTCCCAGGAACATGAACACTGAAGCTTTCTTT.

The chain links TRBV6-1 to TRBJ1-5; D unresolved. V lost 7 bases to trimming and J lost 7 bases, with 20 bases between them. Germline CDR1 reads MNHNS; CDR2 reads SASEGT. CDR3 length equals 15 residues. For the CDR3, the DNA is TGTGCCAGCAATGTCGCGGTGGCACCGGGACAGCCCCAGCATTTT. Translating it yields CASNVAVAPGQPQHF.

The chain employs TRBV6-6 and TRBJ2-2, with TRBD1 identical over 7 bases. The J segment lost 1 base and the V segment lost 7 bases, leaving 3 bases of the junction unmatched. The CDR3 sequence is 14 residues long. Germline V gene lookup returns CDR1 MNHNY and CDR2 SVGAGI (reference sequence). The CDR3 loop is CASTRQGNTGELFF. CDR3 in DNA: TGTGCCAGCACCCGACAGGGGAACACCGGGGAGCTGTTTTTT.

The rearrangement joins TRBV25-1 to TRBJ2-2; a weak D match, TRBD2 (6 bases). The CDR3 extends over 13 amino acids. CDR1 is MGHDK, CDR2 SYGVNS, per germline. V was pared by 11 bases and J by 4 bases, with 14 bases between. Written as DNA, the CDR3 is TGTGCCGCCCGACGGGACTCCACCGGGGAGCTGTTTTTT. Its protein product is CAARRDSTGELFF.